One and the same sample provided the 32 T cell receptor beta chains below, sequenced in a study of T cells in Graves' hyperthyroidism and ophthalmopathy (dated by TCRdb to the late 2010s). Receptors were amplified or captured by multiplex PCR. Sequenced on an Illumina HiSeq 2000. TCR beta CDR3 regions were amplified from RNA transcripts. For the first round of RT-PCR on the TCR CDR3, the HTBI primer set was used together with the Qiagen OneStep RT-PCR kit. TCRdb ran its own pipeline on the public reads, namely fastp trimming at Q25 and MiXCR clone calling, and kept in-frame beta chains. CDR3 protein sequences are deduplicated, and each keeps its most common genes and DNA. The table for this sample lists some 510,000 distinct CDR3 sequences; more than 20% of them were counted only once. Roughly 29% of the sample belongs to the ten largest clones. Sequencing was done on a sample of blood. The receptor set was obtained from a man between 18 and 35 years old with Graves' hyperthyroidism.

This clonotype has at least ten counts. The rearrangement joins TRBV28 to TRBJ2-7; TRBD1 agrees at 8 bases. V was pared by 8 bases and J by 2 bases, with 8 bases of the junction left unmatched. Germline CDR1 MDHEN, CDR2 SYDVKM. The CDR3 length is 14 residues. CDR3 region: CASASRTGTYEQYF. The CDR3, as DNA: TGTGCCAGCGCAAGTAGGACAGGGACCTACGAGCAGTACTTC.

The J gene is TRBJ2-5, the V gene TRBV20-1; D not certain. Trimming shortened V by 3 bases and J by 0 bases, and 14 bases separated the two germline ends. The germline gives CDR1 DFQATT, CDR2 SNEGSKA (reference sequence). There are 15 residues in the CDR3. The CDR3 reads CSARKTETYQETQYF. The CDR3 DNA is TGCAGTGCTAGGAAGACTGAAACGTACCAAGAGACCCAGTACTTC.

This clonotype was observed at least ten times. V usage is TRBV20-1 and J usage is TRBJ1-5, with 8 bases identical to TRBD1. Germline loops: CDR1 DFQATT, CDR2 SNEGSKA (reference sequence). With 5 bases clipped from V and 3 bases from J, the junction kept 9 bases outside the gene matches. The CDR3 has 15 amino acids. The CDR3 coding sequence is TGCAGTGCTTCCCAGGGGGCTAGTAACAATCAGCCCCAGCATTTT. Its translation: CSASQGASNNQPQHF.

In this sample, this clonotype turned up a few times. This chain links TRBV28 with TRBJ2-2; 9 bases map to TRBD2. Unmatched junction bases numbered 15, after V lost 4 bases and J lost 3 bases. The CDR3 is made up of 19 amino acids. CDR1 is MDHEN and CDR2 is SYDVKM in the germline V gene. CDR3 residues: CASSYPPVGAGGYTGELFF. The CDR3 bases are TGTGCCAGCAGTTACCCCCCAGTGGGAGCGGGGGGATACACCGGGGAGCTGTTTTTT.

This clonotype was seen at least ten times. This sequence joins TRBV30 and TRBJ2-2, with a possible D match to TRBD2 (5 bases). The CDR3 covers 12 residues. Germline V gives CDR1 GTSNPN, CDR2 SVGIG (reference sequence). V shed 5 bases and J shed 7 bases, with 11 bases lying between them. The CDR3 nucleotides read TGTGCCTGGGTAACCGGGATCGGGGAGCTGTTTTTT. Translated: CAWVTGIGELFF.

This clonotype was detected a few times. The gene calls are TRBV3-1 and TRBJ1-2; D unresolved. Trimming stripped 1 base from V and 4 bases from J, with 25 bases between. Germline-derived CDR1 and CDR2 are LGHDT and YNNKEL (reference sequence). The CDR3 spans 19 residues. The CDR3 DNA follows: TGTGCCAGCAGCCAAGTTCTCCACATGGACGGCGGGCTAGGCTATGGCTACACCTTC. Protein: CASSQVLHMDGGLGYGYTF.

The V and J genes are TRBV11-2 and TRBJ1-1; D perhaps matches TRBD1 (5 bases). The germline CDR1 and CDR2 sequences are SGHAT and FQNNGV. The CDR3 runs to 17 residues. V was clipped by 5 bases and J by 3 bases, with 22 bases between them. CDR3 loop: CASSPCGTCGRDTEAFF. CDR3 nucleotide sequence: TGTGCCAGCAGCCCTTGCGGTACCTGCGGCAGGGACACTGAAGCTTTCTTT. Filled out from reference TRBV11-2 and TRBJ1-1, the complete variable domain reads EAGVAQSPRYKIIEKRQSVAFWCNPISGHATLYWYQQILGQGPKLLIQFQNNGVVDDSQLPKDRFSAERLKGVDSTLKIQPAKLEDSAVYLCASSPCGTCGRDTEAFFGQGTRLTVV.

This clonotype was counted many times. A read error may explain this, as a much larger clone is one base away. This chain uses TRBV12-3 or TRBV12-4 with TRBJ1-2; no definite D call. This CDR3 is built from 14 residues. V was trimmed by 4 bases and J by 0 bases, leaving 9 bases between them. The CDR3 bases are TGTGCCAGCAGTTCAGTCAGTTCTAACTATGGCTACACCTTC. Protein product: CASSSVSSNYGYTF.

This clonotype was seen a handful of times. This chain joins TRBV11-2 and TRBJ2-5; possibly TRBD2 for D (5 bases). Germline lookup yields CDR1 SGHAT and CDR2 FQNNGV. This CDR3 is built from 20 residues. Trimming pared 5 bases from V and 2 bases from J, leaving 30 bases between. The CDR3: CASSPRLPGFLGRVQETQYF. The CDR3 bases are TGTGCCAGCAGCCCCCGTCTGCCGGGGTTTCTCGGGCGGGTGCAAGAGACCCAGTACTTC.

This clonotype was recorded at least ten times. This chain connects TRBV7-9 to TRBJ2-7, with D tentatively TRBD2 (6 bases). The germline gives CDR1 SEHNR, CDR2 FQNEAQ (reference sequence). Deletions cut 7 bases from V and 6 bases from J, with 19 bases between. The CDR3 has 14 residues. Here the CDR3 DNA reads TGTGCCAGCATCTCGGGGACTGGTCTGGGCGAGCAGTACTTC. Its protein is CASISGTGLGEQYF.

This clonotype has at least ten counts. V and J are TRBV13 and TRBJ1-1, with a weak D call TRBD1 (5 bases). This CDR3 spans 10 amino acids. Germline lookup yields CDR1 PRHDT and CDR2 FYEKMQ (reference sequence). V lost 5 bases and J 11 bases, leaving 9 bases between the germline ends. The CDR3 nucleotides are TGTGCCAGCAGCATTGCAGGGGCTTTCTTT. Its protein is CASSIAGAFF.

The V call is TRBV6-5, the J call TRBJ1-6; TRBD1 agrees at 7 bases. Germline V gene lookup returns CDR1 MNHEY and CDR2 SVGAGI. This CDR3 is 16 amino acids long. Trimming at V came to 0 bases and at J to 7 bases, leaving 6 bases not matched to a gene. CDR3 loop: CASSYSFSGQNSPLHF. The CDR3 DNA follows: TGTGCCAGCAGTTACTCGTTTTCGGGACAGAATTCACCCCTCCACTTT.

Many counts were recorded for this clonotype. The chain carries TRBV11-2 and TRBJ2-4; the D gene could be TRBD1 or TRBD2 (5 bases each). This CDR3 is 14 amino acids long. Germline CDR1 and CDR2: SGHAT and FQNNGV. The V gene lost 5 bases and the J gene lost 6 bases, with 14 bases spanning the gap. CDR3 protein: CASSRPGDLNIQYF. The DNA for the CDR3 is TGTGCCAGCAGCCGCCCTGGGGACCTAAACATTCAGTACTTC. The full variable domain, its missing parts supplied by reference TRBV11-2 and TRBJ2-4, is EAGVAQSPRYKIIEKRQSVAFWCNPISGHATLYWYQQILGQGPKLLIQFQNNGVVDDSQLPKDRFSAERLKGVDSTLKIQPAKLEDSAVYLCASSRPGDLNIQYFGAGTRLSVL.

This clonotype was counted ten times or more. This rearrangement joins TRBV7-9 to TRBJ1-2; TRBD1 is a possible D gene (5 bases). The V gene lost 6 bases and the J gene lost 4 bases, with 12 bases spanning the gap. This CDR3 is 13 amino acids long. Germline-derived CDR1 and CDR2 are SEHNR and FQNEAQ (reference sequence). The DNA for the CDR3 is TGTGCCAGCAGTCCCGAGGGGATCTATGGCTACACCTTC. Translating gives CASSPEGIYGYTF.

This sequence joins TRBV20-1 and TRBJ1-5, with 7 bases identical to TRBD1. CDR3 length: 17 residues. Unmatched junction bases numbered 14, after V lost 0 bases and J lost 6 bases. The V gene's germline CDR1 is DFQATT and CDR2 SNEGSKA (reference sequence). The CDR3 nucleotides read TGCAGTGCTAGAGATTTAAAGACTCAGGGGGTCAGTCAGCCCCAGCATTTT. It codes for CSARDLKTQGVSQPQHF.

This clonotype was observed at least ten times. The chain has TRBV6-1 and TRBJ1-1; D is undetermined. This CDR3 is built from 12 residues. Germline CDR1 reads MNHNS; CDR2 reads SASEGT. The germline V and J ends were trimmed by 1 base and 11 bases, with 11 bases remaining between them. The CDR3 spells CASSEGGRYAFF. The CDR3 nucleotides read TGTGCCAGCAGTGAAGGAGGGAGGTATGCTTTCTTT.

This clonotype was seen ten or more times. This chain connects TRBV6-5 to TRBJ1-5, with D hard to call. V lost 9 bases and J 7 bases, leaving 13 bases between the germline ends. Germline loops: CDR1 MNHEY, CDR2 SVGAGI. The CDR3 has 12 amino acids. CDR3 region: CASRDGGQPQHF. The DNA of the CDR3 is TGTGCCAGTCGCGATGGCGGGCAGCCCCAGCATTTT.

This clonotype came up many times. The chain combines TRBV4-2 with TRBJ2-7, with TRBD2 matching 7 bases. Germline loops: CDR1 LGHNA, CDR2 YNFKEQ. V lost 0 bases and J lost 7; bases outside the gene matches: 9. CDR3 length equals 15 residues. The CDR3 coding sequence is TGTGCCAGCAGCCAAGATGGGAGGGGAGTGTGGGAGCAGTACTTC. Its translation: CASSQDGRGVWEQYF.

This clonotype showed up many times. This sequence joins TRBV10-1 and TRBJ2-7; D remains unclear. The V end was cut by 6 bases, the J end by 3 bases, with 9 bases between. This CDR3 is built from 12 residues. Per germline, CDR1 WNHNN and CDR2 SYGVQD (reference sequence). CDR3 DNA sequence: TGCGCCAGCAGGGCAGAGAACTACGAGCAGTACTTC. This sequence encodes CASRAENYEQYF.

This clonotype has a single count. The chain links TRBV28 to TRBJ1-1; D is unresolved. V was pared by 3 bases and J by 4 bases, with 18 bases between. This CDR3 has 16 residues. Germline values: CDR1 MDHEN, CDR2 SYDVKM. The CDR3 region is CASSLDSVPSGTEAFF. CDR3 coding DNA: TGTGCCAGCAGTTTGGATTCGGTACCCTCGGGCACTGAAGCTTTCTTT.

At least ten counts were recorded for this clonotype. The gene calls are TRBV7-8 and TRBJ2-4; no clear D. Deletions cut 6 bases from V and 0 bases from J, with 9 bases between. This CDR3 has 14 residues. CDR1 and CDR2 from the germline V gene are SGHVS and FQNEAQ. CDR3 sequence: CASSPLLAKNIQYF. The CDR3 coding sequence is TGTGCCAGCAGTCCTCTCCTAGCCAAAAACATTCAGTACTTC.

Of note for this clonotype: A read error is possible here, since a much larger clone lies one base away. CDR3 in DNA: TGTGTCAGCAGCTTAAGACCTTCCCAAGAGACCCAGTACTTC. Translating gives CVSSLRPSQETQYF. The chain combines TRBV6-5 with TRBJ2-5; D unclear. The CDR3 is made up of 14 amino acids. The germline CDR1 and CDR2 sequences are MNHEY and SVGAGI.

This clonotype was recorded a few times. The chain uses TRBV27 and TRBJ2-2; TRBD2 matches at 8 bases. Trimming cost V 7 bases and J 4 bases; bases outside gene matches: 5. Per germline, CDR1 MNHEY and CDR2 SMNVEV (reference sequence). This CDR3 is built from 14 residues. The CDR3 is CASKAGGGTGELFF. The CDR3, as DNA: TGTGCCAGCAAGGCGGGGGGCGGCACCGGGGAGCTGTTTTTT.

The count of this clonotype is one. With a much larger clone just one base away, this may be a read error. The chain couples TRBV18 to TRBJ2-5, with a weak D call TRBD2 (5 bases). This CDR3 comprises 16 residues. Germline V gene sequence: CDR1 KGHSH, CDR2 LQKENI. CDR3 protein: CASSLAPDGEQETQCF. As DNA, the CDR3 is TGTGCCAGCTCACTAGCGCCGGACGGCGAACAAGAGACCCAGTGCTTC.

The CDR3 region has the DNA TGTGCCATCAGTGAGTCGATTAGGGAGAGCGGCTACACCTTC. Protein sequence: CAISESIRESGYTF. This chain uses TRBV10-3 with TRBJ1-2; no reliable D call. The CDR3 is 14 residues long. The germline CDR1 and CDR2 sequences are ENHRY and SYGVKD. V lost 0 bases to trimming and J lost 8 bases, with 13 bases between them.

This clonotype appeared many times. This chain connects TRBV11-3 to TRBJ2-2; D gene uncertain. Deletions cut 1 base from V and 0 bases from J, with 9 bases between. The germline gives CDR1 SGHNT, CDR2 YENEEA. The CDR3 runs to 16 residues. As DNA, the CDR3 is TGTGCCAGCAGCTTAGTGGGTGGGACGAACACCGGGGAGCTGTTTTTT. It specifies CASSLVGGTNTGELFF.

This clonotype has ten or more counts. The chain combines TRBV6-5 with TRBJ2-2, with 8 bases that match TRBD1. Germline V gene lookup returns CDR1 MNHEY and CDR2 SVGAGI. V lost 8 bases, J lost 3 bases, and 8 bases stayed unmatched. The CDR3 has 15 residues. Here the CDR3 DNA reads TGTGCCAGCGGTTTCTGGACAGGGCACACCGGGGAGCTGTTTTTT. This sequence encodes CASGFWTGHTGELFF.

This clonotype was seen repeatedly, ten times or more. This chain links TRBV27 with TRBJ2-7; 9 bases match TRBD1. The CDR3 extends over 13 amino acids. CDR1 is MNHEY, CDR2 SMNVEV, per germline (reference sequence). The ends lost 6 bases at V and 4 bases at J; junction bases unmatched: 4. CDR3 region: CASRKGQGYEQYF. DNA of the CDR3: TGTGCCAGCAGAAAGGGACAGGGTTACGAGCAGTACTTC.

V and J are TRBV12-3 or TRBV12-4 and TRBJ2-7, with D perhaps matching TRBD1 or TRBD2 (5 bases each). The CDR3 length is 16 residues. V gave up 4 bases and J gave up 0 bases, with 16 bases separating them. CDR3 bases: TGTGCCAGCAGTTACTCGAACGGGGCTAGCTCCTACGAGCAGTACTTC. It yields the protein CASSYSNGASSYEQYF.

The rearrangement links TRBV7-9 to TRBJ1-5; a weak D match, TRBD1 (6 bases). The CDR3 length is 14 residues. The V gene lost 8 bases and the J gene lost 1 base, with 12 bases spanning the gap. CDR1 is SEHNR, CDR2 FQNEAQ, per germline (reference sequence). The CDR3 nucleotides read TGTGCCAGCCAGGGGAAAGCGAGCAATCAGCCCCAGCATTTT. Translating gives CASQGKASNQPQHF.

V gene TRBV4-1 combines with J gene TRBJ2-2; the D gene is possibly TRBD1 (6 bases). The CDR3 length is 16 residues. CDR1 MGHRA and CDR2 YSYEKL come from the germline V gene. The V end lost 3 bases, the J end lost 8 bases, and 19 bases lay between the germline ends. The CDR3 spells CASSHPLGGLRGELFF. The CDR3 DNA reads as TGCGCCAGCAGCCACCCCCTAGGGGGTCTTAGGGGGGAGCTGTTTTTT.

This clonotype was picked up many times. The J gene is TRBJ2-5, the V gene TRBV6-5, with D possibly TRBD2 on 6 matching bases. Looked up from germline, CDR1 is MNHEY and CDR2 is SVGAGI. The ends were cut back, 5 bases at V and 1 base at J, with 17 bases in the middle. CDR3 size: 16 residues. CDR3 nucleotides: TGTGCCAGCAGTCCATCAAGGTTGGGGGGCCAAGAGACCCAGTACTTC. Protein product: CASSPSRLGGQETQYF.